This TCR beta chain was recovered during a study of spatial heterogeneity in lung cancer. For the study at large: Follow-up PBMC samples were sequenced when available, at a median of approximately 24 months after resection.

TCR cDNA molecules were tagged individually, and each one carried a unique molecular identifier. TCRdb processed the 5' RACE reads anew with MiXCR; each CDR3 protein has one entry. The data show about 70,000 distinct CDR3 sequences, over 7% seen once. Study observations and caveats: In blood, ubiquitous expanded tumor TCRs appeared more at resection than follow-up.

Trimming took 2 bases from V and 4 from J; bases not matched to a gene: 6. The CDR3 extends over 16 amino acids. CDR1 is DFQATT, CDR2 SNEGSKA, per germline (reference sequence). Time point of the sample: blood at routine non-recurrence follow-up after resection. Whole RNA was taken from tumor, nontumor lung or frozen PBMC; it was then sequenced unsorted. This clonotype was counted a few times. Its antigen is as yet unknown. The rearrangement joins TRBV20-1 to TRBJ2-1, with TRBD2 identical over 12 bases. This sequence originates from a female donor with early-stage non-small cell lung cancer. The source was PBMCs, collected at follow-up. The CDR3 region has the DNA TGCAGTGCTAGAACCCTAGCGGGAGGGCCATACAATGAGCAGTTCTTC. This sequence encodes CSARTLAGGPYNEQFF.